Sequencing of this TCR beta chain was carried out in a study of metastatic and nonmetastatic thyroid tumors. On the study more broadly: Repertoire comparisons spanned blood and tumor or nodule tissue from malignant and benign thyroid patients. Overall study findings and caveats: Malignant thyroid tumors reportedly had TCR beta diversity that was significantly higher than in benign nodules, in blood and tumor.

Comments on this clone: Antigen unknown.

The germline gives CDR1 LGHNA, CDR2 YNFKEQ. This CDR3 spans 14 amino acids. The V end lost 4 bases, the J end lost 7 bases, and 13 bases lay between the germline ends. In the original analysis: CDR3 was compared across clinicopathological groups, and the resulting differences were used to build a distant-metastasis classifier for papillary thyroid cancer. Using MiXCR, TCRdb reanalyzed the PCR reads. Clone size and V and J calls follow TCRdb, not the original study. The sample carries 15,000 to 20,000 clones, roughly 25% recorded once. All patients were treatment-naive before thyroid surgery. The V and J genes are TRBV4-2 and TRBJ1-4; unclear D gene. Material: tumor tissue. This receptor was identified in a female donor with papillary thyroid cancer or a benign thyroid nodule (not recorded which). Some clones in this sample may be carry-over from other donors' samples. CDR3: CASSPDAVGEKLFF. The CDR3 DNA follows: TGTGCCAGCAGCCCCGACGCGGTTGGTGAAAAACTGTTTTTT.